Listed below are T cell receptor beta chains from one sample, sequenced in a study of CD4 T cells in relation to SARS-CoV-2 and coronaviruses. These receptors' targets are unknown. The method was immunoSEQ multiplex PCR; TCRdb's version includes in-frame clones alone and lacks a portion of them. This repertoire shows roughly 30,000 clones, around two thirds found once; its top ten account for under 30%. Sample: CD4+ T cells from PBMCs, cultured in vitro. These receptors originate from a human donor in good health. The CDR3 runs from the conserved cysteine through the conserved F or W. The order of the fields is D gene, J gene, clone size, V gene, CDR3 protein, CDR3 DNA. A D gene is named only where the DNA matches it firmly. Rows give clone size only sometimes, using once, few, many, or a class for an expanded clone.

d_call: .
j_call: TRBJ1-3
clone_size: .
v_call: TRBV7-2
cdr3_aa: CASSLLTGGGFSGNTIYF
cdr3_nt: TGTGCCAGCAGCTTACTCACAGGAGGAGGTTTCTCTGGAAACACCATATATTTT

d_call: .
j_call: TRBJ2-2
clone_size: .
v_call: TRBV5-1
cdr3_aa: CASSLSVGNTGELFF
cdr3_nt: TGCGCCAGCAGCTTGTCTGTCGGGAACACCGGGGAGCTGTTTTTT

d_call: .
j_call: TRBJ2-2
clone_size: .
v_call: TRBV11-2
cdr3_aa: CASSQGLGLNTGELFF
cdr3_nt: TGTGCCAGCAGCCAGGGGCTGGGCCTGAACACCGGGGAGCTGTTTTTT

d_call: .
j_call: TRBJ1-3
clone_size: few
v_call: TRBV4-3
cdr3_aa: CASSQGTFLGNTIYF
cdr3_nt: TGCGCCAGCAGCCAAGGGACCTTCTTGGGAAACACCATATATTTT

d_call: TRBD1
j_call: TRBJ2-7
clone_size: .
v_call: TRBV6-5
cdr3_aa: CASKARTGYSYEQYF
cdr3_nt: TGTGCCAGCAAAGCTCGGACAGGGTATTCCTACGAGCAGTACTTC

d_call: .
j_call: TRBJ1-1
clone_size: .
v_call: TRBV19
cdr3_aa: CASTPPWGEGTEAFF
cdr3_nt: TGTGCCAGTACCCCTCCCTGGGGGGAGGGTACTGAAGCTTTCTTT

d_call: TRBD2
j_call: TRBJ2-1
clone_size: .
v_call: TRBV19
cdr3_aa: CATRTSGGAGNEQFF
cdr3_nt: TGTGCCACCCGGACTAGCGGGGGGGCCGGCAATGAGCAGTTCTTC

d_call: TRBD1
j_call: TRBJ1-1
clone_size: .
v_call: TRBV4-3
cdr3_aa: CASSRTTGGQLNQHSEAFF
cdr3_nt: TGCGCCAGCAGCCGAACTACAGGGGGCCAGCTGAATCAGCACTCTGAAGCTTTCTTT

d_call: TRBD2
j_call: TRBJ2-1
clone_size: .
v_call: TRBV6-5
cdr3_aa: CASSPLAGGPSEQFF
cdr3_nt: TGTGCCAGCAGTCCCTTAGCGGGAGGGCCGTCTGAGCAGTTCTTC

d_call: TRBD2
j_call: TRBJ2-1
clone_size: .
v_call: TRBV30
cdr3_aa: CAWSVRVTSGHNEQFF
cdr3_nt: TGTGCCTGGAGTGTACGAGTGACTAGCGGACACAATGAGCAGTTCTTC

d_call: TRBD2
j_call: TRBJ2-3
clone_size: .
v_call: TRBV4-2
cdr3_aa: CASSPEGGSFADTQYF
cdr3_nt: TGTGCCAGCAGCCCAGAGGGCGGGAGTTTCGCAGATACGCAGTATTTT

d_call: .
j_call: TRBJ2-5
clone_size: .
v_call: TRBV4-3
cdr3_aa: CASSQDRAGRETQYF
cdr3_nt: TGCGCCAGCAGCCAAGATAGGGCGGGCCGGGAGACCCAGTACTTC

d_call: TRBD2
j_call: TRBJ2-2
clone_size: .
v_call: TRBV9
cdr3_aa: CASSPLSGGVNTGELFF
cdr3_nt: TGTGCCAGCAGCCCACTCTCGGGGGGGGTGAACACCGGGGAGCTGTTTTTT

d_call: TRBD1
j_call: TRBJ2-7
clone_size: .
v_call: TRBV7-2
cdr3_aa: CASSSRQGWYEQYF
cdr3_nt: TGTGCCAGCAGCTCCAGACAGGGGTGGTACGAGCAGTACTTC

d_call: .
j_call: TRBJ1-6
clone_size: .
v_call: TRBV5-5
cdr3_aa: CASSLEQGSSPLHF
cdr3_nt: TGTGCCAGCAGCTTGGAACAGGGTAGTTCACCCCTCCACTTT

d_call: TRBD2
j_call: TRBJ2-1
clone_size: .
v_call: TRBV7-2
cdr3_aa: CASTYSGGYNEQFF
cdr3_nt: TGTGCCAGCACCTATAGCGGGGGCTACAATGAGCAGTTCTTC

d_call: .
j_call: TRBJ1-6
clone_size: .
v_call: TRBV7-8
cdr3_aa: CASSLFAGSSYNSPLHF
cdr3_nt: TGTGCCAGCAGCTTATTTGCAGGGAGCTCCTATAATTCACCCCTCCACTTT

d_call: .
j_call: TRBJ2-3
clone_size: .
v_call: TRBV5-1
cdr3_aa: CASSFSQTSTDTQYF
cdr3_nt: TGCGCCAGCAGCTTTAGCCAAACCAGCACAGATACGCAGTATTTT

d_call: TRBD2
j_call: TRBJ2-2
clone_size: .
v_call: TRBV9
cdr3_aa: CASSVRLAASGELFF
cdr3_nt: TGTGCCAGCAGCGTAAGGCTAGCGGCCTCCGGGGAGCTGTTTTTT

d_call: .
j_call: TRBJ1-3
clone_size: .
v_call: TRBV19
cdr3_aa: CASTRRDHSGNTIYF
cdr3_nt: TGTGCCAGTACCCGTCGGGACCACTCTGGAAACACCATATATTTT

d_call: TRBD2
j_call: TRBJ2-7
clone_size: few
v_call: TRBV14
cdr3_aa: CASSARGYEQYF
cdr3_nt: TGTGCCAGCAGCGCGCGGGGGTACGAGCAGTACTTC

d_call: .
j_call: TRBJ1-1
clone_size: .
v_call: TRBV18
cdr3_aa: CASSPPAGEWTEAFF
cdr3_nt: TGTGCCAGCTCACCACCGGCAGGGGAATGGACTGAAGCTTTCTTT

d_call: TRBD2
j_call: TRBJ2-3
clone_size: .
v_call: TRBV9
cdr3_aa: CASSVRGGGSADTQYF
cdr3_nt: TGTGCCAGCAGCGTTCGGGGAGGCGGGAGCGCAGATACGCAGTATTTT

d_call: TRBD1
j_call: TRBJ1-3
clone_size: once
v_call: TRBV9
cdr3_aa: CASSLQGIPGNTIYF
cdr3_nt: TGTGCCAGCAGCTTACAGGGGATCCCTGGAAACACCATATATTTT

d_call: .
j_call: TRBJ1-3
clone_size: .
v_call: TRBV19
cdr3_aa: CASTNRVRTGNTIYF
cdr3_nt: TGTGCCAGTACCAATCGGGTTAGGACTGGAAACACCATATATTTT

d_call: .
j_call: TRBJ2-1
clone_size: .
v_call: TRBV7-9
cdr3_aa: CASSLAMGTSNEQFF
cdr3_nt: TGTGCCAGCAGCTTAGCAATGGGTACTAGCAATGAGCAGTTCTTC

d_call: .
j_call: TRBJ2-3
clone_size: .
v_call: TRBV6-5
cdr3_aa: CATGTAPSGADTQYF
cdr3_nt: TGTGCCACCGGGACGGCTCCCTCGGGCGCAGATACGCAGTATTTT

d_call: .
j_call: TRBJ1-6
clone_size: few
v_call: TRBV6-5
cdr3_aa: CASSPRDTNSPLHF
cdr3_nt: TGTGCCAGCAGTCCGCGGGACACCAATTCACCCCTCCACTTT

d_call: TRBD2
j_call: TRBJ2-2
clone_size: .
v_call: TRBV7-2
cdr3_aa: CASSPTGGRAGELFF
cdr3_nt: TGTGCCAGCAGCCCAACGGGAGGGCGGGCCGGGGAGCTGTTTTTT

d_call: .
j_call: TRBJ1-1
clone_size: few
v_call: TRBV4-1
cdr3_aa: CASSQPTSGGTEAFF
cdr3_nt: TGCGCCAGCAGCCAACCAACTTCGGGGGGGACTGAAGCTTTCTTT

d_call: TRBD2
j_call: TRBJ2-7
clone_size: .
v_call: TRBV28
cdr3_aa: CASTPGGKYEQYF
cdr3_nt: TGTGCCAGCACTCCGGGAGGAAAGTACGAGCAGTACTTC

d_call: .
j_call: TRBJ2-2
clone_size: .
v_call: TRBV7-6
cdr3_aa: CASSLGIGGVTGELFF
cdr3_nt: TGTGCCAGCAGCTTAGGGATAGGGGGAGTGACCGGGGAGCTGTTTTTT

d_call: .
j_call: TRBJ2-5
clone_size: .
v_call: TRBV4-3
cdr3_aa: CASSQDNARATNMETQYF
cdr3_nt: TGCGCCAGCAGCCAAGATAATGCGCGGGCCACCAACATGGAGACCCAGTACTTC

d_call: .
j_call: TRBJ2-5
clone_size: .
v_call: TRBV5-6
cdr3_aa: CASSLDWRETQYF
cdr3_nt: TGTGCCAGCAGCTTAGACTGGAGGGAGACCCAGTACTTC

d_call: TRBD1
j_call: TRBJ2-7
clone_size: .
v_call: TRBV19
cdr3_aa: CASSRQGSTYEQYF
cdr3_nt: TGTGCCAGTAGTAGACAGGGTTCAACCTACGAGCAGTACTTC

d_call: .
j_call: TRBJ2-2
clone_size: .
v_call: TRBV21-1
cdr3_aa: CASSKYCPGPANTGELFF
cdr3_nt: TGTGCCAGCAGCAAATATTGCCCGGGGCCCGCGAACACCGGGGAGCTGTTTTTT

d_call: .
j_call: TRBJ1-1
clone_size: .
v_call: TRBV7-3
cdr3_aa: CASSLGGGRHTEAFF
cdr3_nt: TGTGCCAGCAGCTTGGGAGGGGGGAGGCACACTGAAGCTTTCTTT

d_call: .
j_call: TRBJ1-2
clone_size: .
v_call: TRBV4-1
cdr3_aa: CASSQAGLKTGYTF
cdr3_nt: TGCGCCAGCAGCCAAGCGGGTCTTAAAACTGGCTACACCTTC

d_call: .
j_call: TRBJ2-6
clone_size: .
v_call: TRBV7-9
cdr3_aa: CASSFLGQHSGANVLTF
cdr3_nt: TGTGCCAGCAGCTTCCTCGGACAGCACTCTGGGGCCAACGTCCTGACTTTC

d_call: .
j_call: TRBJ1-5
clone_size: .
v_call: TRBV12-3/TRBV12-4
cdr3_aa: CASNQGNKQPQHF
cdr3_nt: TGTGCCAGCAACCAGGGGAATAAACAGCCCCAGCATTTT

d_call: TRBD1
j_call: TRBJ2-7
clone_size: .
v_call: TRBV6-4
cdr3_aa: CASTGQGGEQYF
cdr3_nt: TGTGCCAGCACGGGACAGGGGGGCGAGCAGTACTTC

d_call: TRBD1
j_call: TRBJ2-1
clone_size: .
v_call: TRBV5-1
cdr3_aa: CASSFPDRAKQFF
cdr3_nt: TGCGCCAGCAGCTTTCCGGACAGGGCCAAGCAGTTCTTC

d_call: .
j_call: TRBJ2-3
clone_size: once
v_call: TRBV7-2
cdr3_aa: CASSLRGLTTDTQYF
cdr3_nt: TGTGCCAGCAGCCTCCGAGGACTTACCACAGATACGCAGTATTTT

d_call: .
j_call: TRBJ2-7
clone_size: .
v_call: TRBV6-2/TRBV6-3
cdr3_aa: CASSPPRESPQGYEQYF
cdr3_nt: TGTGCCAGCAGTCCACCTCGGGAGAGTCCTCAGGGGTACGAGCAGTACTTC

d_call: TRBD1
j_call: TRBJ1-5
clone_size: .
v_call: TRBV20-1
cdr3_aa: CSASAGQGKNQPQHF
cdr3_nt: TGCAGTGCTAGTGCCGGACAGGGGAAGAATCAGCCCCAGCATTTT

d_call: TRBD2
j_call: TRBJ2-3
clone_size: .
v_call: TRBV4-3
cdr3_aa: CASSQYPAGGSGDTQYF
cdr3_nt: TGCGCCAGCAGCCAATACCCAGCGGGGGGGTCAGGAGATACGCAGTATTTT